The TCR beta chain under discussion was sequenced for a study of PD-1 blockade in classical Hodgkin lymphoma. Study results and limitations: In CD4+ cells, TCR diversity went up significantly by C4D1, but in CD8+ cells it did not. Prior to therapy, complete responders displayed diversity much like that of newly diagnosed patients.

V lost 8 bases to trimming and J lost 4 bases, with 14 bases between them. Germline V gene lookup returns CDR1 SQVTM and CDR2 ANQGSEA. The CDR3 loop spans 12 amino acids. Sequenced by immunoSEQ multiplex PCR; TCRdb stores in-frame clones only, minus some. The sample lists tens of thousands of clones; more than 85% were seen once. All patients relapsed after autologous stem cell transplantation, and brentuximab vedotin exposure varied. Reported best responses ranged across complete response, partial response or progressive disease. As for this clone: What it binds is not known.

This TCR derives from a human donor with classical Hodgkin lymphoma. The source was peripheral blood mononuclear cells (PBMCs), collected at baseline. This sequence joins TRBV29-1 and TRBJ1-1; perhaps TRBD1 as D (5 bases). The DNA of the CDR3 is TGCAGCTTTGCTGGAGGGGCCACTGAAGCTTTCTTT. Its protein product is CSFAGGATEAFF.